This passage covers 9 T cell receptor beta chains from one sample sequenced in a study of Tregs in tolerant kidney transplant recipients. Profiling relied on immunoSEQ multiplex PCR, and the TCRdb table lists in-frame clones only, not all of them. Counted here are roughly 250,000 clones, 80% to 85% occurring once; the ten biggest clones make up approximately 0.69%. The material sequenced was CD4+ T cells from blood. Receptor source: a human donor in good health.

The V call is TRBV6-5, the J call TRBJ2-5; 9 nucleotides align to TRBD1. J lost 4 bases, V lost 6 bases, and 6 bases had no gene match. This CDR3 is 14 amino acids long. Germline V CDR1 and CDR2: MNHEY, SVGAGI. CDR3 DNA sequence: TGTGCCAGCAGGAGGGACAGGGTGAGAGAGACCCAGTACTTC. This translates into CASRRDRVRETQYF.

In this sample, this clone turned up once. The chain couples TRBV5-1 to TRBJ1-5; D unclear. From germline, CDR1 is SGHRS and CDR2 YFSETQ. The CDR3 runs 13 residues. V lost 2 bases and J lost 4, with 7 bases in between. As DNA, the CDR3 is TGCGCCAGCAGCTTAAATGAAAATCAGCCCCAGCATTTT. Translating it yields CASSLNENQPQHF.

The rearrangement uses TRBV10-3 and TRBJ1-5; 9 positions agree with TRBD1. V lost 10 bases to trimming and J lost 5 bases; unmatched junction nucleotides: 9. The germline V gene has CDR1 ENHRY and CDR2 SYGVKD. The length of the CDR3 is 14 residues. The CDR3 DNA is TGTGCCACCAACGGACAGGGGAGTTATCAGCCCCAGCATTTT. It translates to CATNGQGSYQPQHF.

This sequence joins TRBV21-1 and TRBJ1-2; TRBD1, the table's D call, was not compared with the DNA. TRBV21-1 is a documented pseudogene. This CDR3 region has 15 residues. CDR3 DNA: TGTGCCAGCAGCAAAGCGCTTTACAGGTCAGGGGGCTACACCTTC. This gives the protein CASSKALYRSGGYTF.

The chain couples TRBV5-1 to TRBJ2-2; no firm D call. V lost 2 bases to trimming and J lost 2 bases, with 13 bases between them. The CDR3 is made up of 16 amino acids. Germline assignment: CDR1 SGHRS and CDR2 YFSETQ. The CDR3 spells CASSLPLLRNTGELFF. The CDR3 DNA sequence: TGCGCCAGCAGCTTACCCCTACTTAGAAACACCGGGGAGCTGTTTTTT.

The chain is built from TRBV30 and TRBJ1-5; D unclear. CDR3 length: 13 residues. The germline V gene has CDR1 GTSNPN and CDR2 SVGIG (reference sequence). Trimming stripped 2 bases from V and 0 bases from J, with 5 bases between. The CDR3 sequence: CAWSKSSNQPQHF. CDR3 nucleotides: TGTGCCTGGAGTAAGAGTAGCAATCAGCCCCAGCATTTT. Supplemented by reference TRBV30 and TRBJ1-5, the full variable domain reads SQTIHQWPATLVQPVGSPLSLECTVEGTSNPNLYWYRQAAGRGLQLLFYSVGIGQISSEVPQNLSASRPQDRQFILSSKKLLLSDSGFYLCAWSKSSNQPQHFGDGTRLSIL.

V gene TRBV11-3 combines with J gene TRBJ1-5; D call uncertain. Trimming pared 9 bases from V and 0 bases from J, leaving 18 bases between. Germline assignment: CDR1 SGHNT and CDR2 YENEEA. This CDR3 spans 16 amino acids. The CDR3 region has the DNA TGTGCCAGGAGGAGGTGGGTCGTATATAGCAATCAGCCCCAGCATTTT. This translates into CARRRWVVYSNQPQHF. Based on the CDR3 plus reference TRBV11-3 and TRBJ1-5, the full variable domain is EAGVVQSPRYKIIEKKQPVAFWCNPISGHNTLYWYLQNLGQGPELLIRYENEEAVDDSQLPKDRFSAERLKGVDSTLKIQPAELGDSAVYLCARRRWVVYSNQPQHFGDGTRLSIL.

The chain joins TRBV6-5 to TRBJ2-7, with 9 nucleotides matching TRBD2. The CDR3 spans 15 residues. The germline gives CDR1 MNHEY, CDR2 SVGAGI. The junction had 3 bases not matched to a gene; V was cut back by 1 base and J by 2 bases. The CDR3 here is CASSYLAGEAYEQYF. The CDR3, as DNA: TGTGCCAGCAGTTACTTAGCGGGGGAAGCCTACGAGCAGTACTTC.

The V and J genes are TRBV18 and TRBJ2-5; 10 bases agree with TRBD2. The DNA end lines up better with TRBJ2-7; the J call may be wrong. The germline CDR1 and CDR2 sequences are KGHSH and LQKENI. The CDR3 length is 17 residues. The CDR3, as DNA: TGTGCCAGCTCACCACCGAGGCTAGCGGGAGAGGCCTACGAGCAGTACTTC. Translation: CASSPPRLAGEAYEQYF.